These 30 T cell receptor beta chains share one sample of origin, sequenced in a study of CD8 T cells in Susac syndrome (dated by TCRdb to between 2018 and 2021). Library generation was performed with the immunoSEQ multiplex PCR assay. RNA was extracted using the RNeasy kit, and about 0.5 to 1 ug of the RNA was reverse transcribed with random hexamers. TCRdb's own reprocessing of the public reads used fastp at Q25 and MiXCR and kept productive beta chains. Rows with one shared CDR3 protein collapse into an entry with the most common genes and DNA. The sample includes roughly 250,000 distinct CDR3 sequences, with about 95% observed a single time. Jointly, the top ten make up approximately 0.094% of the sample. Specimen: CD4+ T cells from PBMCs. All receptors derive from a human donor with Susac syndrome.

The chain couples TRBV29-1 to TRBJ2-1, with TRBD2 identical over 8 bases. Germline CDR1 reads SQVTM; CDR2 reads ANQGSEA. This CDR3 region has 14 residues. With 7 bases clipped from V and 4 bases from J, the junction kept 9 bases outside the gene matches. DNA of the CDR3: TGCAGCGCACGGGAGGGCCTCGCGTACAATGAGCAGTTCTTC. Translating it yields CSAREGLAYNEQFF.

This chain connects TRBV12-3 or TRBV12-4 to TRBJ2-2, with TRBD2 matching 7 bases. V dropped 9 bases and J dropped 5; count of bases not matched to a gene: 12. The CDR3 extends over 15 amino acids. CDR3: CASSTSGGRTGELFF. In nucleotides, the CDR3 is TGTGCCAGTAGCACTTCGGGAGGACGGACCGGGGAGCTGTTTTTT.

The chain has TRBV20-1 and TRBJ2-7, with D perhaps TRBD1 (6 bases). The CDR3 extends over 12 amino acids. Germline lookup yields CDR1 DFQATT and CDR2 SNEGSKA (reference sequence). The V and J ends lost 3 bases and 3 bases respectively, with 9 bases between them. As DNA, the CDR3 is TGCAGTGCTAGTTCCAGGGGCTACGAGCAGTACTTC. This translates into CSASSRGYEQYF.

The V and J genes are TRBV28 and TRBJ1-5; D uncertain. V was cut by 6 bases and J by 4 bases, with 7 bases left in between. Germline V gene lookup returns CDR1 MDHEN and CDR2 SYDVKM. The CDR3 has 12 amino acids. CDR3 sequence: CASRSLNQPQHF. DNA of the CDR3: TGTGCCAGCAGAAGCCTTAATCAGCCCCAGCATTTT.

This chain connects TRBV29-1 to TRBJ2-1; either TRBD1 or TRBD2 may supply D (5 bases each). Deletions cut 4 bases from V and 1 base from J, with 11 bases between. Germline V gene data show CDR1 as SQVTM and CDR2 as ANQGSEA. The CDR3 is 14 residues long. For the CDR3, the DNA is TGCAGCGTTGGGCAGTGGGGGTCCTACAATGAGCAGTTCTTC. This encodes CSVGQWGSYNEQFF.

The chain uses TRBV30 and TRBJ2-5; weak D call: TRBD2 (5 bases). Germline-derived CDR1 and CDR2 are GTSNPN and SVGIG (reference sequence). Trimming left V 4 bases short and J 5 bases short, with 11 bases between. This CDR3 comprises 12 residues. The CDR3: CAWTPGSETQYF. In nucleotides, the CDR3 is TGTGCCTGGACCCCGGGGTCGGAGACCCAGTACTTC.

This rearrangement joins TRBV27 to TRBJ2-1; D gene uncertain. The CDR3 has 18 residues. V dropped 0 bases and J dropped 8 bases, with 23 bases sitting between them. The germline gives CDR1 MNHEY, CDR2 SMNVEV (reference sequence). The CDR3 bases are TGTGCCAGCAGTTTATCAATTCTTCTAGACCCTTCCGGCGATGAGCAGTTCTTC. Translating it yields CASSLSILLDPSGDEQFF.

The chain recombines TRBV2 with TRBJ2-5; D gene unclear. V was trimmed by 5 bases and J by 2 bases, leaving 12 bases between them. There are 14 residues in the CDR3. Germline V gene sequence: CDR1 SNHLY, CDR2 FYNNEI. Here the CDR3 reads CASSSVITQETQYF. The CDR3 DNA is TGTGCCAGCAGTAGCGTCATTACACAAGAGACCCAGTACTTC.

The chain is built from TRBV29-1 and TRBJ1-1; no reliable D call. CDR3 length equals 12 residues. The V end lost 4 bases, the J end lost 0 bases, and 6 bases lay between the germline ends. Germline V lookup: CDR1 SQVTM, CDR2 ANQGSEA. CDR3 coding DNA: TGCAGCGTTGGTCAGATGAACACTGAAGCTTTCTTT. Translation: CSVGQMNTEAFF.

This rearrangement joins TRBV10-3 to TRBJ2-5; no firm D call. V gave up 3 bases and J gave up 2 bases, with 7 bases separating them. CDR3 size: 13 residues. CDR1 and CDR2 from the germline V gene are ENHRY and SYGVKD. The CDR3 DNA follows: TGTGCCATCAGTGAAAGAGTGCAAGAGACCCAGTACTTC. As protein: CAISERVQETQYF.

The CDR3 DNA follows: TGCAGCGTTGACGGCCACAGGGGAACCGGGGAGCTGTTTTTT. Its protein is CSVDGHRGTGELFF. This sequence joins TRBV29-1 and TRBJ2-2, with TRBD1 identical over 7 bases. The CDR3 consists of 14 residues. Germline V gene sequence: CDR1 SQVTM, CDR2 ANQGSEA. J gave up 5 bases and V 3 bases, and 6 bases lay outside the gene matches.

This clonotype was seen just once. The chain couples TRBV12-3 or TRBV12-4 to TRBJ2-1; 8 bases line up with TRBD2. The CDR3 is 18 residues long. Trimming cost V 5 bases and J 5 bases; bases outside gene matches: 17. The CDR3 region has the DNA TGTGCCAGCAGTCAAAGGGTCATCACTAGCGGAGCAAACAATGAGCAGTTCTTC. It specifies CASSQRVITSGANNEQFF.

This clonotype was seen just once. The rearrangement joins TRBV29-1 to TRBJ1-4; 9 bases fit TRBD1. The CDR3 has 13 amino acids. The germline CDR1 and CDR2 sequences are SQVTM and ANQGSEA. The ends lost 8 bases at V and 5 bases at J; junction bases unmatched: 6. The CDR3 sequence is CSILGTGNEKLFF. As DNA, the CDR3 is TGCAGCATCCTCGGGACAGGGAATGAAAAACTGTTTTTT.

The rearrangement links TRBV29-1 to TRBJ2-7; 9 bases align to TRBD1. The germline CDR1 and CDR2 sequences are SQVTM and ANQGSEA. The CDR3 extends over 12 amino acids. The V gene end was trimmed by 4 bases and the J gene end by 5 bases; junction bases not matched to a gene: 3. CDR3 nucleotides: TGCAGCGTTGGGACAGGGGTGGACGAGCAGTACTTC. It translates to CSVGTGVDEQYF.

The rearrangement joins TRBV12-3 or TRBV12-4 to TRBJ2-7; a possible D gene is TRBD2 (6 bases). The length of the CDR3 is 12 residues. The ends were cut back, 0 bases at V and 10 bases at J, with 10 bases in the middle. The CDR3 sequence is CASSLAPSEQYF. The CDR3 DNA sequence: TGTGCCAGCAGTTTAGCACCTAGCGAACAGTACTTC.

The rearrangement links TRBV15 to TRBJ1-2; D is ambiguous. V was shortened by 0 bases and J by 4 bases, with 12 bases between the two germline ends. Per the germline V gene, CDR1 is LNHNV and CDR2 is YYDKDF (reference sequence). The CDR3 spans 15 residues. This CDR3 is CATSRDVGGGYGYTF. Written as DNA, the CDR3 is TGTGCCACCAGCAGAGATGTCGGTGGCGGCTATGGCTACACCTTC.

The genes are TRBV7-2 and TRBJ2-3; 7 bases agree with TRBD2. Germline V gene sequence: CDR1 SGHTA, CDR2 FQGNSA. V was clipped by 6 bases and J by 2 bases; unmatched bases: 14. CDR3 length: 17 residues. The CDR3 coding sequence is TGTGCCAGCAGGCCCCGTGGGAGGGGCGGGACCACAGATACGCAGTATTTT. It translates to CASRPRGRGGTTDTQYF. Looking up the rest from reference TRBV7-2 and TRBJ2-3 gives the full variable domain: GAGVSQSPSNKVTEKGKDVELRCDPISGHTALYWYRQSLGQGLEFLIYFQGNSAPDKSGLPSDRFSAERTGGSVSTLTIQRTQQEDSAVYLCASRPRGRGGTTDTQYFGPGTRLTVL.

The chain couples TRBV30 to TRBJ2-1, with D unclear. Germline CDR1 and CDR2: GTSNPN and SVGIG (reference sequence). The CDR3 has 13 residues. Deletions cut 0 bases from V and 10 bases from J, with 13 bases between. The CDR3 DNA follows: TGTGCCTGGAGTGTAAGGACCAAGGGAGAGCAGTTCTTC. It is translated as CAWSVRTKGEQFF.

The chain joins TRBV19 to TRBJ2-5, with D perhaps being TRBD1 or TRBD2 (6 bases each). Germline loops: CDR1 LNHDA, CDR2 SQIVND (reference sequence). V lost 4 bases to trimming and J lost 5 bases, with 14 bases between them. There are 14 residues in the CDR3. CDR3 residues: CASSTLLGGETQYF. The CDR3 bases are TGTGCCAGTAGTACCCTTCTAGGGGGGGAGACCCAGTACTTC.

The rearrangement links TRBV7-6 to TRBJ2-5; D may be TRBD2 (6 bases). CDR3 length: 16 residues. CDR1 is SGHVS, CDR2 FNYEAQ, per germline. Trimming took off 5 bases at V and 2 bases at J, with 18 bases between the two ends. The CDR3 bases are TGTGCCAGCAGCCCCTCCCGGAGGAGGGGACAAGAGACCCAGTACTTC. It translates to CASSPSRRRGQETQYF.

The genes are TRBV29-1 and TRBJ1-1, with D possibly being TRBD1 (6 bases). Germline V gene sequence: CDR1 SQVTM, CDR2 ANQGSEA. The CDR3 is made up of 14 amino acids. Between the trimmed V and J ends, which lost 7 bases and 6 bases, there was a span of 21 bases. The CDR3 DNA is TGCAGCGCCGAAAAGGGGGTCGGGTTGGCTGAAGCTTTCTTT. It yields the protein CSAEKGVGLAEAFF.

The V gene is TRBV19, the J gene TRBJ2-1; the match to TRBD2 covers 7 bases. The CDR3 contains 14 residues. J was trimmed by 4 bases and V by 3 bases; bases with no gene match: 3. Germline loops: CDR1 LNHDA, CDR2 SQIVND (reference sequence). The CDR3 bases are TGTGCCAGTAGTATGAACGGGAGGTACAATGAGCAGTTCTTC. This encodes CASSMNGRYNEQFF. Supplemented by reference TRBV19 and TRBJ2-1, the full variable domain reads DGGITQSPKYLFRKEGQNVTLSCEQNLNHDAMYWYRQDPGQGLRLIYYSQIVNDFQKGDIAEGYSVSREKKESFPLTVTSAQKNPTAFYLCASSMNGRYNEQFFGPGTRLTVL.

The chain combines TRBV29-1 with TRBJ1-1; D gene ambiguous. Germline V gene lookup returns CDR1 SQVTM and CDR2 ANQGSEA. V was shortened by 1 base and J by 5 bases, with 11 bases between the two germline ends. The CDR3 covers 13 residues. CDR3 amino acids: CSVEARVRTEAFF. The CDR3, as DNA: TGCAGCGTTGAAGCTAGGGTGAGAACTGAAGCTTTCTTT.

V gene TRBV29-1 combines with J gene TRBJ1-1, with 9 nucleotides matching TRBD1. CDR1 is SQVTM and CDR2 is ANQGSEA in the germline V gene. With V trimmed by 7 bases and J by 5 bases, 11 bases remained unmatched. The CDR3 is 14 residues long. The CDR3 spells CSAASGTGFTEAFF. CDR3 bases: TGCAGCGCTGCTTCCGGGACAGGGTTTACTGAAGCTTTCTTT. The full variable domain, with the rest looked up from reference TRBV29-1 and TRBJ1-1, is SAVISQKPSRDICQRGTSLTIQCQVDSQVTMMFWYRQQPGQSLTLIATANQGSEATYESGFVIDKFPISRPNLTFSTLTVSNMSPEDSSIYLCSAASGTGFTEAFFGQGTRLTVV.

The CDR3 DNA is TGTGCCTGTCGGAACAGCGAGAACACTGAAGCTTTCTTT. Amino acids: CACRNSENTEAFF. This chain links TRBV30 with TRBJ1-1; D gene uncertain. The germline CDR1 and CDR2 sequences are GTSNPN and SVGIG (reference sequence). The CDR3 runs 13 residues. Trimming removed 6 bases from V and 1 base from J, with 12 bases in between.

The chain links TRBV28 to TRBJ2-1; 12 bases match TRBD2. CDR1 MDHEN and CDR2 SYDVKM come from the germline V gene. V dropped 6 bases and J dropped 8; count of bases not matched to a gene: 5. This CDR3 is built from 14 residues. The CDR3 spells CASSHTSGRYEQFF. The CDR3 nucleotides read TGTGCCAGCAGCCATACTAGCGGGAGGTATGAGCAGTTCTTC.

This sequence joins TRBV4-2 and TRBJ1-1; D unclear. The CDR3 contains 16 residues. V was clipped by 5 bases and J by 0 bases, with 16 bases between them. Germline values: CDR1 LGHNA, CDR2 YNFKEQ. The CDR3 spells CASSAHPGFLNTEAFF. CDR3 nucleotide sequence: TGTGCCAGCAGCGCTCACCCGGGATTCCTGAACACTGAAGCTTTCTTT.

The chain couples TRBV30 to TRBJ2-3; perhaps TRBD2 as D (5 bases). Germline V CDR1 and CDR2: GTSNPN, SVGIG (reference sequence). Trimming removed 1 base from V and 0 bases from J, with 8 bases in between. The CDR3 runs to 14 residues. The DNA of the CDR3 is TGTGCCTGGAGTGGTCGGGATAGCACAGATACGCAGTATTTT. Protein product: CAWSGRDSTDTQYF.

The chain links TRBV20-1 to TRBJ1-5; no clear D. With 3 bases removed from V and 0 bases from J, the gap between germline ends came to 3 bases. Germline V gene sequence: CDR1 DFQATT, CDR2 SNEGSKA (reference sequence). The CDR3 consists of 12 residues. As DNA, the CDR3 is TGCAGTGCTAGGGGTAGCAATCAGCCCCAGCATTTT. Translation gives CSARGSNQPQHF.

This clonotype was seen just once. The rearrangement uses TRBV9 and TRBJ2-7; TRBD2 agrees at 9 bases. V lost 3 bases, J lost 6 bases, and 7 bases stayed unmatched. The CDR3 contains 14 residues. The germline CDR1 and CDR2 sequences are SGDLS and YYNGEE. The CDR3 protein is CASSDPGLASEQYF. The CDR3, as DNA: TGTGCCAGCAGCGACCCGGGACTAGCTTCCGAGCAGTACTTC. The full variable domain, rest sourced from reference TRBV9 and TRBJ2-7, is DSGVTQTPKHLITATGQRVTLRCSPRSGDLSVYWYQQSLDQGLQFLIQYYNGEERAKGNILERFSAQQFPDLHSELNLSSLELGDSALYFCASSDPGLASEQYFGPGTRLTVT.